This TCR beta chain was sequenced for a study of T cells in Graves' hyperthyroidism and ophthalmopathy. Across the whole study: It was at initial diagnosis, before any treatment, that peripheral blood was collected. Study-wide results and caveats: Researchers report that a 13 V-J model separated ophthalmopathy from stable hyperthyroidism.

CDR1 WNHNN and CDR2 SYGVQD come from the germline V gene (reference sequence). The CDR3 has 14 amino acids. Trimming left V 10 bases short and J 5 bases short, with 21 bases between. The CDR3 regions of TCR beta were amplified from RNA transcripts. HTBI primers were used for first-round RT-PCR of the TCR CDR3. Each CDR3 protein gets one entry after TCRdb re-called the multiplex PCR reads with MiXCR. The profile covers about half a million distinct CDR3 sequences, with less than 25% appearing a single time and about 26% taken by the ten largest. The definition of stable Graves' hyperthyroidism was no ophthalmopathy progression within 18 months. Details on this clonotype: Its antigen is as yet unknown.

V usage is TRBV10-1 and J usage is TRBJ2-7; a weak D match, TRBD2 (5 bases). This clonotype was sampled from a young man with Graves' hyperthyroidism. Input material: blood. The CDR3: CATPGRVEEDEQYF. The CDR3 DNA follows: TGCGCCACCCCGGGCCGCGTGGAGGAAGACGAGCAGTACTTC.